This TCR beta chain was sequenced for a study of CD8 T cells in ankylosing spondylitis. Study-wide points: According to the report, clones linked to the disease were significantly enriched in matched synovial fluid samples taken from ankylosing spondylitis patients. Disease-linked clones bore a CD8+ phenotype and were relatively rare in peripheral blood. Before this, some motif variants had been reported in reactive arthritis synovial fluid and blood.

Per the germline V gene, CDR1 is SGHRS and CDR2 is YFSETQ. With V trimmed by 0 bases and J by 5 bases, 3 bases remained unmatched. The CDR3 is 15 amino acids. This clonotype was detected many times. The antigen remains undetermined. One entry per CDR3 protein results from TCRdb running MiXCR on the 5' RACE reads. The data show more than 250,000 distinct CDR3 sequences, 11% seen once. V gene TRBV5-1 combines with J gene TRBJ2-1; 9 bases line up with TRBD1. Sequencing was carried out using blood, either unsorted or a sorted T cell fraction (not recorded which). The clonotype originates from a female donor with ankylosing spondylitis or in good health (not recorded which). CDR3 nucleotide sequence: TGCGCCAGCAGCTTGGGGGACAGGGATAACAATGAGCAGTTCTTC. As protein: CASSLGDRDNNEQFF.